This is a list of T cell receptor beta chains from one sample in a study of cytomegalovirus exposure and HLA in healthy donors. Measured with immunoSEQ multiplex PCR; TCRdb has only the in-frame clones, and not every one. The repertoire holds approximately 180,000 clones, with 78% as singletons. Sequencing was performed on PBMCs. These receptors originate from a woman aged 50 to 60 in good health and CMV-seropositive. CDR3s include the opening cysteine and the closing phenylalanine or tryptophan. Clone size is not always given. Where it is, it says once, few, many or a class for expanded clones.

TRBV9	.	TRBJ1-1	CASSRQGAVNTEAFF
TRBV14	.	TRBJ1-1	CASSQGEGLGTEAFF
TRBV18	.	TRBJ1-3	CASSLTGISGNTIYF
TRBV30	.	TRBJ2-7	CAWSGLAPLHYEQYF
TRBV20-1	.	TRBJ2-1	CSASRDRPFF
TRBV5-1	once	TRBJ2-3	CASSPRLATDTQYF
TRBV2	.	TRBJ1-2	CASRGGGGRVYGYTF
TRBV7-9	.	TRBJ1-1	CASSLGDRVTDGDEAFF
TRBV7-7	.	TRBJ2-3	CASSLGQGSDTQYF
TRBV14	.	TRBJ2-7	CASSQEIGVYEQYF
TRBV5-1	.	TRBJ1-5	CASSSGQGNQPQHF
TRBV9	.	TRBJ2-6	CASGGGAEANVLTF
TRBV7-8	once	TRBJ1-2	CASSITGDRGRGYTF
TRBV19	.	TRBJ1-1	CASSIVGGTEAFF
TRBV6-5	.	TRBJ2-1	CATRTGAGGRNEQFF
TRBV6-5	.	TRBJ2-2	CASSYSTGAGELFF
TRBV5-4	.	TRBJ2-5	CASSLSSGGAGETQYF
TRBV4-1	.	TRBJ2-7	CASSEVWDRSYEQYF
TRBV6-1	.	TRBJ2-5	CASRRPGETQYF
TRBV29-1	.	TRBJ1-1	CSVGQGGITEAFF
TRBV30	few	TRBJ2-3	CAWNRQVSSTDTQYF
TRBV5-1	.	TRBJ2-3	CASSPGTSGGRADTQYF
TRBV14	.	TRBJ2-7	CASSLQGTYEQYF
TRBV5-6	few	TRBJ2-3	CASSRGHRSTDTQYF
TRBV13	.	TRBJ2-3	CASSSDEDPRPDTQYF
TRBV10-3	few	TRBJ2-5	CAISETGRETQYF
TRBV6-1	.	TRBJ2-4	CASSEAGTGRNIQYF
TRBV7-6	.	TRBJ1-1	CASSSLGIRDRGTNTEAFF
TRBV6-5	few	TRBJ1-5	CASRGTGSQPQHF
TRBV27	.	TRBJ2-2	CASSSRGGAGELFF
TRBV12-2	.	TRBJ1-1	CASRLALQGRREAFF